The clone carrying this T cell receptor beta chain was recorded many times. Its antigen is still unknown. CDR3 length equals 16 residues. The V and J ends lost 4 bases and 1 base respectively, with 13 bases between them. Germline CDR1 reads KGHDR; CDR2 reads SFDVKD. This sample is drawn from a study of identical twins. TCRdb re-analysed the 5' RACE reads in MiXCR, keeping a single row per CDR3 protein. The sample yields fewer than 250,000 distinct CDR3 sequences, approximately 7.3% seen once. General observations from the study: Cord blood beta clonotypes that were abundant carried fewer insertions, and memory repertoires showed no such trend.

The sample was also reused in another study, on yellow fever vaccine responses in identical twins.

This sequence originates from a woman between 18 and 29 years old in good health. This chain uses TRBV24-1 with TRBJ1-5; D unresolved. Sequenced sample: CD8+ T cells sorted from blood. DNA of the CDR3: TGTGCCACCAGTGACCCCCGTCGAGAGAGCAATCAGCCCCAGCATTTT. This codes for CATSDPRRESNQPQHF.